This TCR beta chain was identified during a study of naive CD8 T cells in extremely preterm neonates (dated by TCRdb to about 2017). For the study in its entirety: The age range of the adult participants is stated as 25-50 years in the abstract but as 20-50 years in the methods. Sorted naive CD8+ T cells from four age groups (extremely preterm neonates, term neonates, young children and adults) were used in the study to compare TCRbeta CDR3 repertoires.

TCRbeta CDR3 regions were amplified from genomic DNA by a two-step, bias-controlled multiplex PCR. Primers specific for every TRBV and TRBJ gene segment were included in the multiplex PCR. TCRbeta repertoire data were generated with the immunoSEQ Assay. The study's processing was this. To merge closely related sequences, reads went through filtering and clustering using a relative-frequency ratio and a modified nearest-neighbor algorithm. IMGT annotation was the basis for assigning V, D and J genes to CDR3 sequences. Template counts were normalized for PCR amplification bias and quantified against synthetic TCR CDR3 analog sequences. Analyses were restricted to unique productive sequences, meaning in-frame CDR3 sequences without stop codons. Clonality, defined as 1 minus Pielou's evenness, and iChao1 richness were computed with the immunoSEQ Analyzer software. Depending on the Shapiro-Wilk normality results, either Student's t-test or a non-parametric test was run in JMP for statistical testing. The table was pulled from immuneACCESS by TCRdb, which kept in-frame rearrangements only. Such tables lose some clones; where checked, under half of the loss comes from unresolved V genes, and the rest has no known cause. V and J calls and clone size are as listed in that table; D and trimming were resolved from the DNA. The sample contains about 5,000 clones, approximately 96% of them found a single time. The biggest ten clones account for over 7.5% of the sample.

Turning to this clone: Its antigen is currently not known. No much larger clone exists at a distance of one base, and base qualities are not known.

The study at large found these results: Among the limitations the authors pointed out were a small sample size and productive template counts that varied across preterm samples. Significantly lower iChao1 richness than in all other age groups (p < 0.05) and an even clone distribution were observed in preterm neonates, indicating a less rich repertoire. A higher proportion of shared CDR3 nucleotide sequences was found in preterm neonates (about 2.5%) than in term neonates (approximately 0.4%), young children (approximately 0.03%) and adults (roughly 0.01%). Preterm CDR3s were shorter, with fewer N additions and less junctional trimming, and were closer to germline than those of older groups. Prospective longitudinal studies of preterm and term neonates were called for by the authors so that T cell development could be tracked within individuals.

Peripheral blood was donated by five healthy children aged about 15-60 months who were having elective routine surgery, plus five healthy nonsmoking adults. Healthy nonsmokers aged 20-50 years, with a median age of approximately 39 years, were used as adult controls. A FACSAria III cell sorter was used to sort live, Annexin V-negative naive CD8+ T cells (CD3+CD8+CD45RA+CCR7+). Per sample, between roughly 19,000 and 100,000 naive CD8+ T cells were obtained by sorting. Ficoll-Paque density gradient centrifugation was used to isolate mononuclear cells from diluted blood. Mononuclear cells were cryopreserved in about 10% DMSO with around 90% FBS and stored long term at -150°C before sorting. Thawed cells were stained with Annexin V and antibodies against CD3, CD8, CCR7 and CD45RA. The DNeasy Blood and Tissue Kit was used to extract genomic DNA from snap-frozen pellets of sorted cells. This receptor was taken from a human donor in good health. Sequenced: naive CD8+ T cells from blood.

CDR3 reads: CASSQGLAGVHEQYF. The bases read TGCGCCAGCAGCCAAGGACTAGCGGGAGTTCACGAGCAGTACTTC. This receptor chain uses TRBV4-3 and TRBJ2-7; 12 of the junction bases match TRBD2. Trimming takes 1 base off V and 5 bases off J; junction bases not matched to a gene: 3. From its cysteine to its phenylalanine, the CDR3 spans 15 amino acids. Here the CDR3 DNA is all that survives: 45 bases in frame from base 1. Looking up the germline V gene yields CDR1 LGHNA and CDR2 YSLEER.